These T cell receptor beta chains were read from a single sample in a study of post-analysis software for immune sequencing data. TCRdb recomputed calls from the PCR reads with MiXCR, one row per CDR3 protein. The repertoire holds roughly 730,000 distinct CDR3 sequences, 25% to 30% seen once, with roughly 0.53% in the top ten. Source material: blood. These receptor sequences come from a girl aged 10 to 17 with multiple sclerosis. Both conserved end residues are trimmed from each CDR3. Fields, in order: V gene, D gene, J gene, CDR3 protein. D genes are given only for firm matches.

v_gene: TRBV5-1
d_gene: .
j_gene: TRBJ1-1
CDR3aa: ASSLLAGRTEAF

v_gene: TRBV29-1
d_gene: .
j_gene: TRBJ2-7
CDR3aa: SVLRGVYEQY

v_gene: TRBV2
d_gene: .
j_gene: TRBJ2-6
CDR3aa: ASFFPSSGANVLT

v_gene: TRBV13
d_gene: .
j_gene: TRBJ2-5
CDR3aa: ASSLRLEGRETQY

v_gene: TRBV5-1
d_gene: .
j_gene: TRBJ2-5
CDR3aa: ASSIQGRETQY

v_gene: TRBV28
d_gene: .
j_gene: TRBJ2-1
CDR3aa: ASTPAGPAYNEQF

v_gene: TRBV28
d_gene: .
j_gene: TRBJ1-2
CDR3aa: ASSRNPAGYGYT

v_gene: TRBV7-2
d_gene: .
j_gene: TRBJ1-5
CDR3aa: ASQKPNQPQH

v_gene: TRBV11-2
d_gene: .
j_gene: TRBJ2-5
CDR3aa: ASSLVGQPRGTQY

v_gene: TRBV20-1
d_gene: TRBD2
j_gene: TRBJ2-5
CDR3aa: SAREFGRAEETQY

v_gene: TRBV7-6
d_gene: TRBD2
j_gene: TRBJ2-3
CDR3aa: ASSLAALAGPDTQY

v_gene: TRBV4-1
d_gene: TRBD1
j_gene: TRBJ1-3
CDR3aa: ASSQGDRHSGNTTY

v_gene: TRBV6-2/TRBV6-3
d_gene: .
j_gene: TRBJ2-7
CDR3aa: ASSYSRGSYEQY

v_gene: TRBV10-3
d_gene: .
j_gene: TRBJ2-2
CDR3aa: ATRGDTGELF

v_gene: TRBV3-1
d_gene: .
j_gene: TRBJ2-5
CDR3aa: ASSQDIAMETQY

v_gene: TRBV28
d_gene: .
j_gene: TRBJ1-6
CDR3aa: ASSFGTLYNSLLH

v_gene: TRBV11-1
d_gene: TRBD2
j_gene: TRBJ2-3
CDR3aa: ASSPRTSGATDTQY

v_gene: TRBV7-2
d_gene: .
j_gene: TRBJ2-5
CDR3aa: ASSPGQGKETQY

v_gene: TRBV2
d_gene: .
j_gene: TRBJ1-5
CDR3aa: ASSEPTSNQPQH

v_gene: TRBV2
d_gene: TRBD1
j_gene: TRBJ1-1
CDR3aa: ARPGTGKATVEAF

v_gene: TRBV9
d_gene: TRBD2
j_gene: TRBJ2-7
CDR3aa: ASSVQGGSYEQY

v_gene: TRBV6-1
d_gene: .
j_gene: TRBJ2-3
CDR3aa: ASSETIQGPTDTQY

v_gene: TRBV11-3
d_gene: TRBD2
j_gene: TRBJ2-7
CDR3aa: ASSLVAGGSGEQY

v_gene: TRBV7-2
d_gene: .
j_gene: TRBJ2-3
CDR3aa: ASSQTRATDTQY

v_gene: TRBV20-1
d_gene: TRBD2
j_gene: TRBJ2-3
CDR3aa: SARDRSASGRGRTDTQY

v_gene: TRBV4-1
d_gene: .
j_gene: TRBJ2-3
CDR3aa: ASSQDLVVGTDTQY

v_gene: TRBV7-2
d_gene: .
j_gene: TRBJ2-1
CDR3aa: ASSLSRGAREQF

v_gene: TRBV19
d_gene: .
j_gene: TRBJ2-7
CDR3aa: ASSIGGTSYEQY

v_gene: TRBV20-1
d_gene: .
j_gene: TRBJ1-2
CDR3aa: SGGLRDANYGYT

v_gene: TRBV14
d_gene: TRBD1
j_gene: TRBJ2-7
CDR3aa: ASSPLLGDRVYEQY

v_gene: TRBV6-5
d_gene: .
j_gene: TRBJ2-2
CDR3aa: ASSYSPENTGELF

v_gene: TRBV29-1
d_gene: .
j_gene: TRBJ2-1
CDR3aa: SAEDPQRHNEQF

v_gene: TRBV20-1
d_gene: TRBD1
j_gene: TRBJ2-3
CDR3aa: SARPGTGGVTDTQY

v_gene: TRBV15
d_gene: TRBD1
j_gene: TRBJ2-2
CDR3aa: ATSRGDRDTGELF

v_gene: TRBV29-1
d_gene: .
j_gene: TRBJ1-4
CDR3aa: SVEISGQPEKRF

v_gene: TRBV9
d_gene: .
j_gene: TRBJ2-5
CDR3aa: ASSVAAGRQETQY

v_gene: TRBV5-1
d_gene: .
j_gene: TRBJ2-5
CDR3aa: ASSLAGPQETQY

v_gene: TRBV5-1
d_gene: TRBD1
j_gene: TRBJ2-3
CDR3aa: ASSLAGGQGRYTQY

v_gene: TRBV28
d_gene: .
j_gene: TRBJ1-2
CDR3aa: ASSSEGYGYT

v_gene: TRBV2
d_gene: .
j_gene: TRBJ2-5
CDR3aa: ASSEWETQY

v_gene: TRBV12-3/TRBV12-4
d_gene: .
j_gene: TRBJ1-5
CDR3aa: ASSLGSWQGNNQPQH

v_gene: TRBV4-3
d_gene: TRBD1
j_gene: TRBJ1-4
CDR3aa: ASSQDWDRGEKLF

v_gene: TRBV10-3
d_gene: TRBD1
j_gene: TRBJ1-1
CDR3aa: AITSPDRPNTEAF

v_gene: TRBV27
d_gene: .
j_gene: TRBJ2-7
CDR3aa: ASSQPYEQY

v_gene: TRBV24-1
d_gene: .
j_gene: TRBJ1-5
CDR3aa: ATSAQAARKNQPQH